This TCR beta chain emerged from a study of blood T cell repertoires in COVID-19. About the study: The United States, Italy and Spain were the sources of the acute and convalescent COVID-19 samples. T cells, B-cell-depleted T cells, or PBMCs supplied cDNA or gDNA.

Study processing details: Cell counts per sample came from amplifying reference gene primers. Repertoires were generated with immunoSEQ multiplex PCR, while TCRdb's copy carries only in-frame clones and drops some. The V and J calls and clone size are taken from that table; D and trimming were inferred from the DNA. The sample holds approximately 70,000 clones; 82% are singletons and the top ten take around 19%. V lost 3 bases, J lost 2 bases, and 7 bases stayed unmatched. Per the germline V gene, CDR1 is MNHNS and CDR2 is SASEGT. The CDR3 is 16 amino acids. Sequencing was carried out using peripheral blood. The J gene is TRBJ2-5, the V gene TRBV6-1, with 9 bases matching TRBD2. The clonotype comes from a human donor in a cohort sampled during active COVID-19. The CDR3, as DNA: TGTGCCAGCAGTGACGAGGTAGCGGGGGATCAAGAGACCCAGTACTTC. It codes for CASSDEVAGDQETQYF.